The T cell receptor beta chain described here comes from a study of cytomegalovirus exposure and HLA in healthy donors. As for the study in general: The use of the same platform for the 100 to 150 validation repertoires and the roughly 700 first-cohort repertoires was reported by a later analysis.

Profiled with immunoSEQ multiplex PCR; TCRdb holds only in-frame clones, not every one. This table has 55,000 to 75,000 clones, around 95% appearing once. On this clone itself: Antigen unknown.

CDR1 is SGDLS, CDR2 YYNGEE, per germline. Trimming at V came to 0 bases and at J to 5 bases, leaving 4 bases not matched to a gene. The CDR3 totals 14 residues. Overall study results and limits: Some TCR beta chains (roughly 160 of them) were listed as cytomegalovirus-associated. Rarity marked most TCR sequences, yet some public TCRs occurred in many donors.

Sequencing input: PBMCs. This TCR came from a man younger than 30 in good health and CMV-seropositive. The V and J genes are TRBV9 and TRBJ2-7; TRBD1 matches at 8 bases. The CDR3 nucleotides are TGTGCCAGCAGCGTAGACGTGACAGGGGACGAGCAGTACTTC. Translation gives CASSVDVTGDEQYF.